The 29 T cell receptor beta chains below all came from one sample that was sequenced in a study of beta chain features in type 1 diabetes. Study-wide findings and caveats: Type 1 diabetes patients had moderately but significantly shorter TCRB CDR3s in all four CD4+ subsets.

Of the isolated RNA, all was reverse transcribed, and so the sequenced material was expressed TCRB transcripts. Produced via immunoSEQ multiplex PCR; TCRdb's table is partial and in-frame only. The sample has a few hundred thousand clones, around 21% seen once. These receptors' antigens are unknown. Sequencing used naive CD4+ T cells from blood. The receptors were gathered from a woman aged 40 to 50 with type 1 diabetes.

This chain uses TRBV5-4 with TRBJ2-1; 16 bases fit TRBD2. The V and J ends lost 5 bases and 0 bases, in that order; junction bases with no gene match: 5. This CDR3 has 18 amino acids. Germline V gene sequence: CDR1 SGHNT, CDR2 YYREEE (reference sequence). CDR3 nucleotides: TGTGCCAGCAGACCCGGGACTAGCGGGAGGGACTCCTACAATGAGCAGTTCTTC. It codes for CASRPGTSGRDSYNEQFF.

This clone was seen a few times. The chain carries TRBV7-9 and TRBJ1-4, with D tentatively TRBD1 (5 bases). CDR1 is SEHNR, CDR2 FQNEAQ, per germline (reference sequence). This CDR3 region has 14 residues. The ends were cut back, 1 base at V and 5 bases at J, with 8 bases in the middle. CDR3 coding DNA: TGTGCCAGCAGCTTAGTGGCAGGGAATGAAAAACTGTTTTTT. Translated, it gives CASSLVAGNEKLFF.

This clone has only a few counts. The chain combines TRBV4-3 with TRBJ2-5; tentative D call: TRBD1 (7 bases). The CDR3 loop spans 14 amino acids. V lost 1 base, J lost 5 bases, and 11 bases lay in between. Germline V lookup: CDR1 LGHNA, CDR2 YSLEER. The CDR3 DNA sequence: TGCGCCAGCAGCCAAGCTCAGGGGGGCGAGACCCAGTACTTC. Translated: CASSQAQGGETQYF.

A remark on this clone: Other DNA sequences in the sample encode the same CDR3. The V gene is TRBV20-1, the J gene TRBJ2-1, with a possible D match to TRBD2 (6 bases). Trimming stripped 1 base from V and 10 bases from J, with 8 bases between. The germline gives CDR1 DFQATT, CDR2 SNEGSKA (reference sequence). This CDR3 region has 11 residues. The CDR3, as DNA: TGCAGTGCTAGAGGGGGGGACGAGCAGTTCTTC. This translates into CSARGGDEQFF.

This chain uses TRBV5-1 with TRBJ1-2; D is undetermined. Germline V gene lookup returns CDR1 SGHRS and CDR2 YFSETQ. Trimming pared 4 bases from V and 8 bases from J, leaving 15 bases between. This CDR3 comprises 13 residues. CDR3 region: CASSASGFEGYTF. The CDR3 nucleotides are TGCGCCAGCAGCGCCTCGGGGTTTGAGGGCTACACCTTC.

V gene TRBV4-2 combines with J gene TRBJ2-1, with 10 bases that match TRBD2. CDR1 and CDR2 from the germline V gene are LGHNA and YNFKEQ. J lost 3 bases, V lost 1 base, and 3 bases had no gene match. This CDR3 has 16 residues. Written as DNA, the CDR3 is TGTGCCAGCAGCCAAGGGACTAGCGGACTCTACAATGAGCAGTTCTTC. Translation: CASSQGTSGLYNEQFF.

This clone turned up a few times. This sample includes further DNA sequences coding for the same CDR3. The V and J genes are TRBV5-1 and TRBJ1-5; D gene uncertain. The germline gives CDR1 SGHRS, CDR2 YFSETQ. This CDR3 comprises 15 residues. The V end lost 0 bases, the J end lost 0 bases, and 7 bases lay between the germline ends. CDR3 nucleotide sequence: TGCGCCAGCAGCTTGGAGGGAGTTAGCAATCAGCCCCAGCATTTT. Amino acid sequence: CASSLEGVSNQPQHF.

The rearrangement links TRBV2 to TRBJ1-3, with a possible D match to TRBD1 (6 bases). The ends were cut back, 3 bases at V and 0 bases at J, with 9 bases in the middle. The CDR3 runs 15 residues. Germline CDR1 SNHLY, CDR2 FYNNEI. Written as DNA, the CDR3 is TGTGCCAGCAGTGAGGACAGCTACTCTGGAAACACCATATATTTT. It specifies CASSEDSYSGNTIYF.

The chain employs TRBV4-2 and TRBJ2-5; TRBD2 matches at 15 bases. The CDR3 runs 20 residues. The V gene end was trimmed by 3 bases and the J gene end by 4 bases; junction bases not matched to a gene: 15. Germline V gene lookup returns CDR1 LGHNA and CDR2 YNFKEQ. The CDR3 DNA reads as TGTGCCAGCAGCCAGCCCCTTGGACTAGCGGGAGGGCCGTTCTTAGAGACCCAGTACTTC. Translating it yields CASSQPLGLAGGPFLETQYF.

This clone showed up just a few times. The gene calls are TRBV4-3 and TRBJ2-5, with unresolved D. The CDR3 runs 13 residues. Trimming cost V 1 base and J 2 bases, with 5 bases left between them. Germline V gene data show CDR1 as LGHNA and CDR2 as YSLEER. Written as DNA, the CDR3 is TGCGCCAGCAGCCAAGTCATTCAAGAGACCCAGTACTTC. Translating gives CASSQVIQETQYF.

This clone was detected a few times. V gene TRBV30 combines with J gene TRBJ1-2, with D perhaps matching TRBD1 (5 bases). Per germline, CDR1 GTSNPN and CDR2 SVGIG (reference sequence). This CDR3 comprises 12 residues. V dropped 0 bases and J dropped 6 bases, with 8 bases sitting between them. The CDR3 bases are TGTGCCTGGAGTGTGGGGCAGGATGGCTACACCTTC. This gives the protein CAWSVGQDGYTF. The full variable domain, in which reference TRBV30 and TRBJ1-2 provide the parts outside the CDR3, is SQTIHQWPATLVQPVGSPLSLECTVEGTSNPNLYWYRQAAGRGLQLLFYSVGIGQISSEVPQNLSASRPQDRQFILSSKKLLLSDSGFYLCAWSVGQDGYTFGSGTRLTVV.

This clone was counted only a few times. The chain couples TRBV29-1 to TRBJ1-4; 8 bases map to TRBD1. The CDR3 runs to 13 residues. In germline, CDR1 is SQVTM, CDR2 ANQGSEA. The V gene end was trimmed by 6 bases and the J gene end by 6 bases; junction bases not matched to a gene: 6. This CDR3 reads CSVMPGGDEKLFF. For the CDR3, the DNA is TGCAGCGTCATGCCAGGGGGCGATGAAAAACTGTTTTTT.

This clone was counted a few times. The V call is TRBV4-3, the J call TRBJ1-1; D gene ambiguous. CDR1 is LGHNA and CDR2 is YSLEER in the germline V gene. Trimming removed 0 bases at V and 4 bases at J, with 21 bases between. The CDR3 consists of 18 residues. The DNA of the CDR3 is TGCGCCAGCAGCCAAGAAGCCATCGTTGAGGGAATCGGCACTGAAGCTTTCTTT. Its protein product is CASSQEAIVEGIGTEAFF.

The chain joins TRBV9 to TRBJ2-5, with D possibly being TRBD2 (6 bases). Germline CDR1 SGDLS, CDR2 YYNGEE. Deletions cut 0 bases from V and 2 bases from J, with 11 bases between. This CDR3 comprises 15 residues. The CDR3 loop is CASSVATRGQETQYF. Here the CDR3 DNA reads TGTGCCAGCAGCGTAGCGACTAGAGGGCAAGAGACCCAGTACTTC.

The V gene is TRBV7-9, the J gene TRBJ2-1; the match to TRBD2 covers 11 bases. With 1 base clipped from V and 8 bases from J, the junction kept 4 bases outside the gene matches. The CDR3 is made up of 15 amino acids. Germline CDR1 reads SEHNR; CDR2 reads FQNEAQ (reference sequence). CDR3 in amino acids: CASSLGLAGTHEQFF. CDR3 nucleotide sequence: TGTGCCAGCAGCTTAGGACTAGCGGGGACCCATGAGCAGTTCTTC.

The chain has TRBV29-1 and TRBJ1-5; D unclear. This CDR3 is built from 15 residues. Germline V gene sequence: CDR1 SQVTM, CDR2 ANQGSEA. The ends were cut back, 4 bases at V and 2 bases at J, with 15 bases in the middle. The CDR3 DNA is TGCAGCGTTGGGTACTCCGGGATAGGCAATCAGCCCCAGCATTTT. Amino acids: CSVGYSGIGNQPQHF. Using reference TRBV29-1 and TRBJ1-5 for the parts outside the CDR3, the full variable domain is SAVISQKPSRDICQRGTSLTIQCQVDSQVTMMFWYRQQPGQSLTLIATANQGSEATYESGFVIDKFPISRPNLTFSTLTVSNMSPEDSSIYLCSVGYSGIGNQPQHFGDGTRLSIL.

This clone was counted between two and nine times. One junction end disagrees with the germline gene, perhaps due to a read error. This rearrangement joins TRBV28 to TRBJ2-7, with unresolved D. The length of the CDR3 is 12 residues. CDR1 MDHEN and CDR2 SYDVKM come from the germline V gene. CDR3 sequence (DNA): TGTGCCAGCAGTCCGAGAGACGGGTTACTCTTCTTC. Its protein product is CASSPRDGLLFF.

CDR3 in amino acids: CAISESQVPGELFF. The CDR3, as DNA: TGTGCCATCAGTGAGTCGCAGGTGCCCGGGGAGCTGTTTTTT. This chain joins TRBV10-3 and TRBJ2-2; D is undetermined. Germline V lookup: CDR1 ENHRY, CDR2 SYGVKD. V was clipped by 0 bases and J by 6 bases, with 8 bases between them. The CDR3 totals 14 residues.

The chain employs TRBV18 and TRBJ1-1, with D unresolved. V lost 2 bases, J lost 6 bases, and 10 bases lay in between. Germline CDR1 is KGHSH and CDR2 is LQKENI. The CDR3 loop spans 13 amino acids. The CDR3 nucleotides are TGTGCCAGCTCACCAGGGTTGGGAGCTGAAGCTTTCTTT. This gives the protein CASSPGLGAEAFF.

This clone appeared a few times. The gene calls are TRBV19 and TRBJ2-7; 7 bases align to TRBD1. The CDR3 loop spans 14 amino acids. Trimming cost V 6 bases and J 2 bases; bases outside gene matches: 7. Germline V gene data show CDR1 as LNHDA and CDR2 as SQIVND (reference sequence). The CDR3: CASRSIGTAYEQYF. In DNA, the CDR3 is TGTGCCAGTAGATCCATTGGGACAGCCTACGAGCAGTACTTC.

The CDR3 here is CASRPTGTGTDTQYF. The DNA for the CDR3 is TGTGCCAGCAGGCCCACAGGGACGGGGACAGATACGCAGTATTTT. The gene calls are TRBV2 and TRBJ2-3, with a tentative D call TRBD1 (6 bases). With 6 bases removed from V and 3 bases from J, the gap between germline ends came to 16 bases. The CDR3 length is 15 residues. Per germline, CDR1 SNHLY and CDR2 FYNNEI.

This clone was counted between two and nine times. The chain is built from TRBV11-1 and TRBJ2-1; 10 positions agree with TRBD2. The ends lost 6 bases at V and 5 bases at J; junction bases unmatched: 7. The germline CDR1 and CDR2 sequences are SGHAT and FQDESV (reference sequence). There are 15 residues in the CDR3. The CDR3 sequence: CASSQTSGINNEQFF. The CDR3, as DNA: TGTGCCAGCAGTCAAACTAGCGGGATTAACAATGAGCAGTTCTTC.

The chain carries TRBV29-1 and TRBJ2-7; maybe TRBD1 (5 bases). This CDR3 comprises 13 residues. The germline V gene encodes CDR1 SQVTM and CDR2 ANQGSEA. V was shortened by 5 bases and J by 3 bases, with 14 bases between the two germline ends. Here the CDR3 reads CSVKKGSFYEQYF. The CDR3 DNA sequence: TGCAGCGTTAAAAAGGGGTCTTTCTACGAGCAGTACTTC.

This chain links TRBV18 with TRBJ2-1, with 9 bases matching TRBD2. Germline CDR1 is KGHSH and CDR2 is LQKENI. V lost 2 bases and J lost 6; bases outside the gene matches: 5. CDR3 size: 15 residues. CDR3 DNA sequence: TGTGCCAGCTCACCAGACCTAGCGGGAATCAATGAGCAGTTCTTC. It is translated as CASSPDLAGINEQFF.

This clone was detected a few times. J is TRBJ2-7 and V is TRBV7-9; D might be TRBD2 (5 bases). Looked up from germline, CDR1 is SEHNR and CDR2 is FQNEAQ (reference sequence). This CDR3 has 13 amino acids. Deletions cut 0 bases from V and 5 bases from J, with 8 bases between. The CDR3 bases are TGTGCCAGCAGCTTAGCGCCGGGGAACGAGCAGTACTTC. Translation: CASSLAPGNEQYF. The full variable domain, rest sourced from reference TRBV7-9 and TRBJ2-7, is DTGVSQNPRHKITKRGQNVTFRCDPISEHNRLYWYRQTLGQGPEFLTYFQNEAQLEKSRLLSDRFSAERPKGSFSTLEIQRTEQGDSAMYLCASSLAPGNEQYFGPGTRLTVT.

Only a few counts were recorded for this clone. This chain links TRBV9 with TRBJ1-4; 9 bases are shared with TRBD1. From germline, CDR1 is SGDLS and CDR2 YYNGEE. V shed 0 bases, J shed 4 bases, and the junction held 4 bases outside the gene matches. This CDR3 is 16 amino acids long. The chain's CDR3 is CASSVDSTGGNEKLFF. The CDR3 DNA reads TGTGCCAGCAGCGTAGATTCGACAGGGGGTAATGAAAAACTGTTTTTT.

This chain joins TRBV4-1 and TRBJ2-1; D uncertain. The V gene lost 1 base and the J gene lost 7 bases, with 17 bases spanning the gap. CDR1 is MGHRA and CDR2 is YSYEKL in the germline V gene. The CDR3 has 16 amino acids. The CDR3 DNA reads TGCGCCAGCAGCCAAGCCGGAGCCCTACCTTCGAATGAGCAGTTCTTC. It yields the protein CASSQAGALPSNEQFF.

Remarks on this clone: Other nucleotide sequences in the sample specify the same CDR3. This rearrangement joins TRBV5-1 to TRBJ1-1; TRBD1 might be the D (6 bases). The length of the CDR3 is 12 residues. V lost 0 bases to trimming and J lost 6 bases, with 6 bases between them. CDR1 is SGHRS, CDR2 YFSETQ, per germline. The CDR3 protein is CASSLGQAEAFF. Written as DNA, the CDR3 is TGCGCCAGCAGCTTGGGACAGGCTGAAGCTTTCTTT.

The V call is TRBV28, the J call TRBJ2-5; 7 nucleotides match TRBD2. The CDR3 runs to 16 residues. The germline gives CDR1 MDHEN, CDR2 SYDVKM. V lost 6 bases, J lost 7 bases, and 17 bases stayed unmatched. CDR3 loop: CASRSPSGTHGWTQYF. CDR3 coding DNA: TGTGCCAGCAGATCCCCCAGCGGGACCCACGGGTGGACCCAGTACTTC. Variable domain in full (rest from reference TRBV28 and TRBJ2-5): DVKVTQSSRYLVKRTGEKVFLECVQDMDHENMFWYRQDPGLGLRLIYFSYDVKMKEKGDIPEGYSVSREKKERFSLILESASTNQTSMYLCASRSPSGTHGWTQYFGPGTRLLVL.